The rows below give T cell receptor beta chains drawn from one sample of a study of T cells in Graves' hyperthyroidism and ophthalmopathy. TCRdb re-called the multiplex PCR reads through MiXCR, storing one row per CDR3 protein. The repertoire holds approximately 430,000 distinct CDR3 sequences, with around 15% as singletons. The sample consisted of blood. All receptors derive from a man aged 18 to 35 with Graves' ophthalmopathy. Both conserved end residues are part of each CDR3. A D gene is named only where the DNA matches it firmly. Expanded clones are given a class, and other clones once, few, many or no size at all.

length | J | D | V | size | CDR3 | DNA
16 | TRBJ1-1 | . | TRBV7-9 | many | CASSSRGGGANTEAFF | TGTGCCAGCAGCTCCAGAGGGGGGGGGGCAAACACTGAAGCTTTCTTT
14 | TRBJ2-1 | . | TRBV5-1 | few | CASWGAQGGNEQFF | TGCGCCAGCTGGGGGGCACAGGGGGGGAATGAGCAGTTCTTC
15 | TRBJ1-1 | TRBD1 | TRBV5-1 | few | CASSWTGRMNTEAFF | TGCGCCAGCAGCTGGACAGGGCGGATGAACACTGAAGCTTTCTTT
15 | TRBJ2-3 | TRBD2 | TRBV13 | many | CASSIPAGGTDTQYF | TGTGCCAGCAGCATCCCAGCGGGGGGCACAGATACGCAGTATTTT
15 | TRBJ2-7 | . | TRBV9 | . | CASSVEAKEFHEQYF | TGTGCCAGCAGCGTAGAAGCTAAGGAGTTCCACGAGCAGTACTTC
15 | TRBJ2-3 | . | TRBV9 | many | CASSVGGVSTDTQYF | TGTGCCAGCAGCGTAGGCGGGGTAAGCACAGATACGCAGTATTTT
14 | TRBJ1-2 | TRBD1 | TRBV19 | few | CASAQGRESYGYTF | TGTGCCAGTGCACAGGGGAGGGAAAGCTATGGCTACACCTTC
15 | TRBJ2-1 | . | TRBV27 | many | CASSRDPSSYNEQFF | TGTGCCAGCAGCCGGGACCCTAGCTCCTACAATGAGCAGTTCTTC
14 | TRBJ2-7 | TRBD1 | TRBV30 | many | CAWKVQGAAYEQYF | TGTGCCTGGAAAGTTCAGGGGGCGGCCTACGAGCAGTACTTC
14 | TRBJ2-1 | TRBD2 | TRBV5-4 | . | CASSSGTSAPEQFF | TGTGCCAGCAGCTCCGGGACTAGCGCCCCGGAGCAGTTCTTC
12 | TRBJ2-1 | . | TRBV20-1 | few | CSASAGNNEQFF | TGCAGTGCTAGCGCAGGGAACAATGAGCAGTTCTTC
13 | TRBJ1-2 | . | TRBV6-1 | . | CASRTTGIRGYTF | TGTGCCAGCAGAACGACAGGAATTCGTGGCTACACCTTC
11 | TRBJ2-5 | . | TRBV12-3/TRBV12-4 | . | CASSLDLTQYF | TGTGCCAGCAGTTTAGACCTCACACAGTACTTC
13 | TRBJ2-3 | TRBD2 | TRBV29-1 | . | CSAERGHTDTQYF | TGCAGCGCCGAGCGGGGTCACACAGATACGCAGTATTTT
12 | TRBJ2-3 | . | TRBV6-6 | many | CASSYHDNTQYF | TGTGCCAGCAGTTACCATGATAATACGCAGTATTTT
17 | TRBJ2-2 | . | TRBV24-1 | . | CATSDLPNTKNTGELFF | TGTGCCACCAGTGATTTACCCAATACTAAGAACACCGGGGAGCTGTTTTTT
14 | TRBJ1-1 | . | TRBV25-1 | . | CASSPRRKNTEAFF | TGTGCCAGCAGTCCCAGGCGTAAGAACACTGAAGCTTTCTTT
14 | TRBJ2-3 | TRBD1 | TRBV2 | . | CASSTGVGTDTQYF | TGTGCCAGTTCGACAGGGGTCGGCACAGATACGCAGTATTTT
16 | TRBJ1-5 | . | TRBV5-1 | many | CASSSPREESNQPQHF | TGCGCCAGCAGCTCGCCCAGGGAGGAAAGCAATCAGCCCCAGCATTTT
15 | TRBJ1-2 | TRBD1 | TRBV9 | many | CASSATGEKRYGYTF | TGTGCCAGCAGCGCGACAGGGGAGAAGAGGTATGGCTACACCTTC
16 | TRBJ2-3 | . | TRBV7-3 | many | CASSLGINSGTDTQYF | TGTGCCAGCAGCTTGGGGATAAACTCCGGCACAGATACGCAGTATTTT
16 | TRBJ1-5 | . | TRBV3-1 | many | CASSQDPGYSNQPQHF | TGTGCCAGCAGCCAAGATCCAGGGTATAGCAATCAGCCCCAGCATTTT
12 | TRBJ2-7 | . | TRBV12-3/TRBV12-4 | many | CASSPGLHEQYF | TGTGCCAGCAGTCCAGGGCTGCACGAGCAGTACTTC
18 | TRBJ2-5 | TRBD2 | TRBV7-9 | . | CASSLLIGLAGVEETQYF | TGTGCCAGCAGCTTACTAATTGGACTAGCGGGAGTAGAAGAGACCCAGTACTTC
15 | TRBJ2-5 | TRBD2 | TRBV5-1 | . | CASSGVGLGKETQYF | TGCGCCAGCAGTGGAGTTGGACTAGGTAAAGAGACCCAGTACTTC
16 | TRBJ2-7 | . | TRBV4-1 | many | CASSQDQERGTYEQYF | TGCGCCAGCAGCCAAGATCAGGAAAGGGGGACCTACGAGCAGTACTTC
15 | TRBJ1-2 | . | TRBV6-1 | many | CASSIQSTGDYGYTF | TGTGCCAGCAGTATACAATCCACCGGGGACTATGGCTACACCTTC
15 | TRBJ2-7 | . | TRBV12-3/TRBV12-4 | . | CASSLVRDGSYEQYF | TGTGCCAGCAGTTTAGTGAGGGACGGCTCCTACGAGCAGTACTTC
16 | TRBJ2-7 | . | TRBV5-6 | . | CASSLDLGGSAYEQYF | TGTGCCAGCAGCTTGGATTTGGGGGGCTCGGCCTACGAGCAGTACTTC
15 | TRBJ2-7 | . | TRBV4-1 | many | CASSQAASSSYEQYF | TGCGCCAGCAGCCAAGCGGCTAGCAGCTCCTACGAGCAGTACTTC
11 | TRBJ1-3 | . | TRBV30 | many | CAWSVRNTIYF | TGTGCCTGGAGTGTTAGAAACACCATATATTTT
13 | TRBJ2-5 | . | TRBV2 | many | CASSEGAGETQYF | TGTGCCAGCAGTGAAGGAGCAGGAGAGACCCAGTACTTC
14 | TRBJ1-5 | . | TRBV4-2 | few | CASSAGSPNQPQHF | TGTGCCAGCAGCGCAGGCAGTCCCAATCAGCCCCAGCATTTT
14 | TRBJ1-2 | TRBD1 | TRBV15 | few | CATSRGQGSYGHTF | TGTGCCACCAGCAGGGGACAGGGTAGCTATGGCCACACCTTC
16 | TRBJ2-5 | . | TRBV10-1 | many | CASSESSRGSEETQYF | TGCGCCAGCAGTGAGAGTTCAAGGGGGAGCGAAGAGACCCAGTACTTC
13 | TRBJ1-5 | . | TRBV24-1 | many | CATSEKERTPQHF | TGTGCCACCAGTGAGAAGGAGCGTACGCCCCAGCATTTT
14 | TRBJ1-6 | TRBD1 | TRBV12-3/TRBV12-4 | . | CASTKTGGNSPLHF | TGTGCCAGCACAAAGACAGGGGGTAATTCACCCCTCCACTTT
12 | TRBJ2-7 | . | TRBV10-2 | few | CASSAADYEQYF | TGCGCCAGCAGTGCTGCAGACTACGAGCAGTACTTC
17 | TRBJ2-1 | . | TRBV7-9 | . | CASSFRGGVTSYNEQFF | TGTGCCAGCAGCTTTAGGGGCGGGGTGACCTCCTACAATGAGCAGTTCTTC
14 | TRBJ1-2 | . | TRBV7-9 | many | CASSLRPQGDGYTF | TGTGCCAGCAGCTTACGTCCACAGGGCGATGGCTACACCTTC
15 | TRBJ1-5 | TRBD1 | TRBV29-1 | . | CSVAKGTGVNQPQHF | TGCAGCGTTGCAAAAGGGACAGGGGTCAATCAGCCCCAGCATTTT
15 | TRBJ2-7 | . | TRBV6-6 | . | CASSYSLTGSYEQYF | TGTGCCAGCAGTTACTCGTTGACAGGTTCCTACGAGCAGTACTTC
13 | TRBJ2-1 | . | TRBV19 | . | CASSIVSDNEQFF | TGTGCCAGTAGTATAGTCAGCGACAATGAGCAGTTCTTC
13 | TRBJ1-1 | . | TRBV2 | many | CASKVWGSTEAFF | TGTGCCAGCAAAGTTTGGGGGAGCACTGAAGCTTTCTTT
16 | TRBJ2-3 | TRBD2 | TRBV15 | many | CATSRWALANTDTQYF | TGTGCCACCAGCAGGTGGGCACTAGCGAACACAGATACGCAGTATTTT
15 | TRBJ1-1 | . | TRBV10-3 | . | CAISEVWGGSTEAFF | TGTGCCATCAGTGAGGTCTGGGGCGGTAGCACTGAAGCTTTCTTT
15 | TRBJ2-1 | . | TRBV7-9 | many | CASSFVRRKGVEQFF | TGTGCCAGCAGCTTCGTCCGTAGGAAGGGGGTAGAGCAGTTCTTC
16 | TRBJ2-5 | TRBD2 | TRBV7-9 | many | CASSPTGTSGGQTQYF | TGTGCCAGCAGCCCCACCGGGACTAGCGGAGGACAGACCCAGTACTTC
14 | TRBJ2-1 | TRBD1 | TRBV11-2 | few | CASSPLYIGQGEFF | TGTGCCAGCAGTCCTCTATATATCGGCCAGGGGGAGTTCTTC
13 | TRBJ1-3 | . | TRBV20-1 | few | CSATDSPGNTIYF | TGCAGTGCTACAGACAGTCCAGGAAACACCATATATTTT
16 | TRBJ2-7 | TRBD2 | TRBV9 | . | CASSPLAGGPLDEQYF | TGTGCCAGCAGCCCACTAGCGGGAGGCCCTCTCGACGAGCAGTACTTC
14 | TRBJ2-5 | . | TRBV11-3 | few | CASSSDSQGETQYF | TGTGCCAGCAGCTCAGACAGCCAGGGGGAGACCCAGTACTTC
13 | TRBJ2-1 | . | TRBV30 | many | CAWSGRGKGEQFF | TGTGCCTGGAGTGGGCGAGGGAAGGGTGAGCAGTTCTTC
15 | TRBJ1-5 | . | TRBV27 | few | CASSLTRGSNQPQHF | TGTGCCAGCAGTTTAACCAGGGGTAGCAATCAGCCCCAGCATTTT
13 | TRBJ1-1 | . | TRBV20-1 | many | CSASPRANTEAFF | TGCAGTGCTAGCCCCAGGGCGAACACTGAAGCTTTCTTT